This paragraph reports one TCR beta chain. Authors' data handling: The authors estimated nucleated cell counts from reference gene primer amplification. Here immunoSEQ multiplex PCR was the method, and the copy in TCRdb shows in-frame clones only, minus some. V and J calls and clone size are copied from that table; D and trimming were computed from the DNA. The table lists around 270,000 clones, 80% to 90% of them singletons. V lost 3 bases to trimming and J lost 7 bases; unmatched junction nucleotides: 11. CDR1 is SGDLS, CDR2 YYNGEE, per germline. The CDR3 extends over 16 amino acids. These data are taken from a study of blood T cell repertoires in COVID-19. Background on the study: Sites across the United States, Italy and Spain contributed samples from acute and convalescent COVID-19. From T cells, B-cell-depleted T cells, or PBMCs came the material, which was cDNA or gDNA.

The chain employs TRBV9 and TRBJ1-2; TRBD1 aligns across 11 bases. This TCR was sampled from a man younger than 40 with acute or convalescent COVID-19. The sample comprised peripheral blood. The CDR3 is CASSADQAGTGGGYTF. DNA for the CDR3: TGTGCCAGCAGCGCAGATCAGGCCGGGACAGGGGGTGGCTACACCTTC.